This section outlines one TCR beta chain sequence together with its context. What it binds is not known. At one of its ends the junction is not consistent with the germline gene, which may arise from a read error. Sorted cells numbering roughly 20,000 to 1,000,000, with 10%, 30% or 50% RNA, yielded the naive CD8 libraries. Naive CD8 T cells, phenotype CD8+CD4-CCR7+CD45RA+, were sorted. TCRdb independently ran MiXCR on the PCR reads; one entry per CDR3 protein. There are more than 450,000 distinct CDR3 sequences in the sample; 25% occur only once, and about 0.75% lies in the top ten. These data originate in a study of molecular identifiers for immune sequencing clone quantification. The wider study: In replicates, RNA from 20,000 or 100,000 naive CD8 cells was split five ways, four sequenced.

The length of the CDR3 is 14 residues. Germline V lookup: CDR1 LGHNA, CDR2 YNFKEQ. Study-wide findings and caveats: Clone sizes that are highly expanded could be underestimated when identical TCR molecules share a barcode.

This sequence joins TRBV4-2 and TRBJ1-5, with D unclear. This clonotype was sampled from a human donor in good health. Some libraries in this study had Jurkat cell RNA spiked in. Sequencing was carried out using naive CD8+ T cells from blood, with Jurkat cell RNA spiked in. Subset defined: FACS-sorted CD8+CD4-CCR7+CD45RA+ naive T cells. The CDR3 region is CASSQRHGNQPPPF. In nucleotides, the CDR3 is TGTGCCAGCAGCCAACGACACGGAAATCAGCCCCCGCCTTTT.